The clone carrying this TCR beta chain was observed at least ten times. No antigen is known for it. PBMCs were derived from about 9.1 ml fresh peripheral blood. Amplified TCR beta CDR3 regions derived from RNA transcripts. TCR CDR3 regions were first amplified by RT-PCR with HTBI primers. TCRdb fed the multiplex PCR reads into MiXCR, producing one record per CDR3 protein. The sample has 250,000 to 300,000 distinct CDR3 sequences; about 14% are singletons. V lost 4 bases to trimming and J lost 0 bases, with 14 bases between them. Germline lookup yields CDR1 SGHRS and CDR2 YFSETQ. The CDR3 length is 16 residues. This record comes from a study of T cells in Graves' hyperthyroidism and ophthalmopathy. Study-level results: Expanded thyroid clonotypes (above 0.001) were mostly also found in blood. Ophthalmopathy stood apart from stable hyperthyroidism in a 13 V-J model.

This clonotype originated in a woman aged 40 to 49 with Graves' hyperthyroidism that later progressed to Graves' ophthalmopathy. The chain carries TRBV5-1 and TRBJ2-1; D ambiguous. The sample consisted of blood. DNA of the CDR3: TGCGCCAGCAGCCCTCTCGCTTCTCGCTCCTACAATGAGCAGTTCTTC. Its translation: CASSPLASRSYNEQFF. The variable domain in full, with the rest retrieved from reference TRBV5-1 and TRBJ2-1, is KAGVTQTPRYLIKTRGQQVTLSCSPISGHRSVSWYQQTPGQGLQFLFEYFSETQRNKGNFPGRFSGRQFSNSRSEMNVSTLELGDSALYLCASSPLASRSYNEQFFGPGTRLTVL.